This TCR beta chain was identified in a study of beta chain features in type 1 diabetes. Overall study: Age, gender, cell numbers and subset yield matched between patients and controls. Study-wide points: Possibly, sequencing cDNA over-represented cells that had high TCR expression levels.

Details on this clone: Its antigen remains unknown.

Expressed TCRB transcripts were sequenced because the entire RNA isolate underwent reverse transcription. Measured with immunoSEQ multiplex PCR; TCRdb has only the in-frame clones, and not every one. Here the sample spans about 930,000 clones, 17% being singletons. The V gene lost 0 bases and the J gene lost 3 bases, with 6 bases spanning the gap. Germline V gene data show CDR1 as LGHNA and CDR2 as YNFKEQ. The CDR3 runs 13 residues. The clonotype was recovered from a woman younger than 35 in good health. The chain combines TRBV4-2 with TRBJ2-7; no clear D gene. Material for sequencing was naive CD4+ T cells from blood. CDR3 sequence (DNA): TGTGCCAGCAGCCAAGATCGGATCTACGAGCAGTACTTC. Translated: CASSQDRIYEQYF.